Sequencing of this T cell receptor (beta chain) was carried out in a study of blood T cells in healthy people across ages. Study observations and caveats: TCR beta diversity tracked closely with naive T cell percentage.

PCR was performed a second time for roughly 7 to 12 cycles using a sample-barcoded 5' primer and a J-beta primer mix. TCRdb ran MiXCR on the 5' RACE reads and lists one entry per CDR3 protein. This table holds about 1,400,000 distinct CDR3 sequences, roughly 59% found once. V was trimmed by 0 bases and J by 4 bases, leaving 11 bases between them. The length of the CDR3 is 15 residues. Germline V gene lookup returns CDR1 SGDLS and CDR2 YYNGEE. This clonotype was counted only a few times. Its target is not known. The V and J genes are TRBV9 and TRBJ2-1, with D perhaps assigned TRBD1 or TRBD2 (6 bases each). The sequenced sample was blood. This TCR was recovered from a man aged 18 to 29 in good health. CDR3 in DNA: TGTGCCAGCAGCGTAGAAGGGGGGCCTTACAATGAGCAGTTCTTC. As protein: CASSVEGGPYNEQFF.